This T cell receptor (beta chain) was identified during a study of blood T cell repertoires in COVID-19. About the study: The samples span acute and convalescent COVID-19 from the United States, Italy and Spain. Sources were T cells, B-cell-depleted T cells, or PBMCs; the material itself was cDNA or gDNA.

Original processing methods: Amplification of reference gene primers provided the estimated nucleated cell counts. Some clones are missing from TCRdb's copy, which holds only in-frame ones; the method was immunoSEQ multiplex PCR. The V and J calls and clone size are taken from that table; D and trimming were inferred from the DNA. The sample records under 250,000 clones, over 80% being singletons. The sample comprised peripheral blood. The receptor was isolated from a woman in her 70s with active or convalescent COVID-19.

The CDR3, as DNA: TGTGCCAGTAGCGCCAATAGGGGGAGTGGCCATCAGCCCCAGCATTTT. It is translated as CASSANRGSGHQPQHF. The rearrangement uses TRBV19 and TRBJ1-5; possible D gene TRBD1, 6 bases. CDR1 is LNHDA, CDR2 SQIVND, per germline (reference sequence). CDR3 length: 16 amino acids. Trimming pared 6 bases from V and 5 bases from J, leaving 20 bases between.